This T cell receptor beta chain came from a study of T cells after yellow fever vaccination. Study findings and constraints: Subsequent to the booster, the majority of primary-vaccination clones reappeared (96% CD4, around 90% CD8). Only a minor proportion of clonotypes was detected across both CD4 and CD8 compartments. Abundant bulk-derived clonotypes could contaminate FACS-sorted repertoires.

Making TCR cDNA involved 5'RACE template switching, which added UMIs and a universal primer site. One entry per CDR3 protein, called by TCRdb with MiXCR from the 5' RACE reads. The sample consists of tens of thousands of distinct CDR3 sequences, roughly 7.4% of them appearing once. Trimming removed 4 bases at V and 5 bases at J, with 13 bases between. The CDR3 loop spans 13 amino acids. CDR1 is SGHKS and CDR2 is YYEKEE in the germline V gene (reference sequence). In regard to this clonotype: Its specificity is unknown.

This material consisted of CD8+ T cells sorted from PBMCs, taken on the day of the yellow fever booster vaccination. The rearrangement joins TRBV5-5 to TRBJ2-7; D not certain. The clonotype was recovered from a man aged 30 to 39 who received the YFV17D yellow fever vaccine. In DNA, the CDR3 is TGTGCCAGCAGCCCAGCCTGGTCAGACGAGCAGTACTTC. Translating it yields CASSPAWSDEQYF.